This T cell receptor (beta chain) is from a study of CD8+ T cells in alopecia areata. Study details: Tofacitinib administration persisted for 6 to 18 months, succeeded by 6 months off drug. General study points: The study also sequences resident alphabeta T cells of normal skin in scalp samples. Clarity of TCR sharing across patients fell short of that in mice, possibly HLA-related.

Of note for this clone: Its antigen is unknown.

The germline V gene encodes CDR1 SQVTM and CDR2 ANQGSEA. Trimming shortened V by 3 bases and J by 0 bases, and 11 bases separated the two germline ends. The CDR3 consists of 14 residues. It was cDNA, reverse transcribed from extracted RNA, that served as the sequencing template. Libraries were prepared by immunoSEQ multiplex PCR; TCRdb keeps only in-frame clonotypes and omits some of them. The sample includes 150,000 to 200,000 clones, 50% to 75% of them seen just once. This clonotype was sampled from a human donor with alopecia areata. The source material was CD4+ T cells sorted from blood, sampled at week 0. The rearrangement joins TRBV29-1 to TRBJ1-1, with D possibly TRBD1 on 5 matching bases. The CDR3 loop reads CSVDRVYMNTEAFF. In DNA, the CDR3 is TGCAGCGTTGACAGGGTCTACATGAACACTGAAGCTTTCTTT.